This T cell receptor (beta chain) was found in a study of cytomegalovirus exposure and HLA in healthy donors. Sequencing used immunoSEQ multiplex PCR; TCRdb keeps in-frame clones, though not all of them. The table includes about 220,000 clones, 90% to 95% detected once. Whole-study findings and limits: The investigators catalogued some 150 TCR beta chains as cytomegalovirus-associated.

V lost 6 bases, J lost 5 bases, and 14 bases stayed unmatched. CDR3 size: 18 residues. CDR1 is SQVTM and CDR2 is ANQGSEA in the germline V gene. Remarks on this clone: Its antigen is as yet unknown.

Sequenced sample: PBMCs. The clonotype was recovered from a woman under 30 in good health and CMV-seronegative. The V and J genes are TRBV29-1 and TRBJ2-1; 15 bases match TRBD2. CDR3 coding DNA: TGCAGCGTCCTGGTGGGACTAGCGGGAGGAGAGTCCCACAATGAGCAGTTCTTC. Protein product: CSVLVGLAGGESHNEQFF.